Listed below are T cell receptor beta chains from one sample, sequenced in a study of T cell responses to AZD1222 COVID-19 vaccine. The protocol was immunoSEQ multiplex PCR, while the TCRdb copy is restricted to in-frame clones and leaves out a portion. This table has approximately 76,000 clones, around four fifths appearing once. The material was peripheral blood, obtained on day 0 of AZD1222 vaccination. The source of these receptors is an adult in good health. Both conserved end residues are trimmed from each CDR3. D genes are given only for firm matches.

TRBV2,TRBJ1-1,-,ASMLTTSEAF
TRBV5-6,TRBJ1-5,-,ASSLTGTNQPQH
TRBV5-6,TRBJ2-3,TRBD1,ASRNRAGGGADTQY
TRBV4-3,TRBJ1-4,TRBD1,ASSQEDRGNEKLF
TRBV7-2,TRBJ1-5,-,ASSSMGVSNQPQH
TRBV6-2/TRBV6-3,TRBJ1-5,-,ASSEGFRQPQH
TRBV29-1,TRBJ2-1,-,SVEGRSYNEQF
TRBV18,TRBJ2-7,-,ASSSRGGSYEQY
TRBV27,TRBJ2-2,TRBD1,ASSFFVLRQGEYAGELF
TRBV2,TRBJ1-1,-,ASSSAGADLGTEAF
TRBV9,TRBJ2-1,-,ASSSSPSSYNEQF
TRBV2,TRBJ2-7,-,ASSEALWEQY
TRBV6-5,TRBJ2-7,-,ASQNLYEQY
TRBV14,TRBJ1-2,-,ASSVLRDAGYT
TRBV5-1,TRBJ2-5,-,ASSLGGRETQY
TRBV19,TRBJ1-1,-,ASSINSWSGEAF
TRBV10-3,TRBJ2-1,TRBD2,AISLTSGDNEQF
TRBV6-5,TRBJ1-2,TRBD1,ASSYRDRGSYGYT
TRBV19,TRBJ2-7,-,ASSEDYGLSYEQY
TRBV6-6,TRBJ1-1,-,ASSYSKGVADAF
TRBV2,TRBJ2-1,TRBD2,ASSPTSGIYNEQF
TRBV20-1,TRBJ2-7,TRBD2,SASGGSSYEQY
TRBV19,TRBJ2-3,TRBD2,ASSRRLASSTDTQY
TRBV19,TRBJ2-7,-,ASSSVGTGEQY
TRBV6-2/TRBV6-3,TRBJ1-1,-,ASSYSPRATEAF
TRBV19,TRBJ1-2,-,ASTPRDKAGYT
TRBV7-3,TRBJ2-1,TRBD2,ASSLSPSGGPNEQF
TRBV9,TRBJ1-2,-,ASSVVGYGYT
TRBV6-5,TRBJ2-2,-,ASSKRAGELF
TRBV27,TRBJ2-7,TRBD2,ASSLGQTSGGSEQY
TRBV6-2/TRBV6-3,TRBJ1-1,-,ASRYRDGTEAF
TRBV7-9,TRBJ1-5,TRBD1,ASSGPGGYGNQPQH
TRBV27,TRBJ1-4,TRBD1,ASSRGTGGVRTNEKLF
TRBV19,TRBJ1-2,-,ATTDRASNYGYT
TRBV9,TRBJ1-5,TRBD1,ASSAGQENQPQH
TRBV3-1/TRBV3-2,TRBJ2-7,-,ASSQDLVQGHEQY
TRBV2,TRBJ1-3,TRBD1,ASRDGTGGGNTIY
TRBV12-5,TRBJ1-1,-,ASGPPRGLNTEAF
TRBV9,TRBJ1-1,-,ASSVGGGEEAF
TRBV9,TRBJ1-2,TRBD1,ASSATGQWVEGYT
TRBV19,TRBJ1-5,-,ASSIQGGNQPQH
TRBV5-4,TRBJ2-1,TRBD1,ASSLRQGSYNEQF
TRBV28,TRBJ2-1,-,ASTGGGGSYNEQF
TRBV19,TRBJ1-5,-,ASSIDMGLQPQH
TRBV27,TRBJ1-3,TRBD1,ASSLSDRGSGNTIY
TRBV3-1/TRBV3-2,TRBJ1-3,-,ASSQGRNSGNTIY
TRBV6-5,TRBJ1-2,TRBD1,ASSYSGTVGYGYT
TRBV10-3,TRBJ1-1,TRBD1,AISDSGTGYIAF
TRBV6-5,TRBJ1-5,-,ASSYRGGGNQPQH
TRBV6-5,TRBJ2-1,-,ASSYVGEWVEQF
TRBV19,TRBJ2-5,TRBD1,ASSIYVGGSGETQY
TRBV27,TRBJ2-2,TRBD1,ASSHRGTGELF
TRBV27,TRBJ1-6,-,ASSLGDGNSPLH
TRBV3-1/TRBV3-2,TRBJ1-1,-,ASSTGNTEAF
TRBV12-5,TRBJ2-7,TRBD2,ASGLVRSGRDFYEQY
TRBV7-8,TRBJ2-3,TRBD2,ASSLGTSGRSGTQY
TRBV6-1,TRBJ2-3,-,ASSDRPGLLLSTDTQY
TRBV4-2,TRBJ2-5,TRBD2,ASSHPGTSGTTQY
TRBV6-2/TRBV6-3,TRBJ2-5,-,ASSYRLGGQETQY
TRBV7-2,TRBJ1-4,-,ASSFWGGTNEKLF